A single sample is the source of the 21 T cell receptor beta chains below, sequenced in a study of T-cell reconstitution after alpha-beta-depleted transplantation in children (dated by TCRdb to the mid-2010s). Per the publication, the treatment or condition label means: allogeneic hematopoietic cell transplantation with graft depleted of TCRalphabeta T cells and CD19 B cells. Libraries came from PCR. Sequenced using an Illumina HiSeq 2500. TCR library preparation used molecular barcoding, with unique molecular identifiers applied to normalize quantification of the TCRbeta repertoire. TCRdb reworked the public reads: Q25 trimming with fastp, MiXCR clone assembly, productive beta chains retained. Entries are consolidated by CDR3 protein sequence, retaining the most common genes and DNA. The sample yields hundreds of thousands of distinct CDR3 sequences; around 13% were counted once. Clones ranked in the top ten supply approximately 0.8% of the sample.

Specimen: PBMCs, collected before TCRalphabeta/CD19-depleted stem cell transplant. These receptors came from a girl aged 2 to 10 with congenital amegakaryocytic thrombocytopenia, due to receive a stem cell transplant.

The chain joins TRBV12-3 or TRBV12-4 to TRBJ2-3; perhaps TRBD1 as D (6 bases). The CDR3 is 13 amino acids. V shed 10 bases and J shed 3 bases, with 14 bases lying between them. CDR3 protein: CATNRASTDTQYF. The DNA for the CDR3 is TGTGCCACCAACAGGGCTAGTACAGATACGCAGTATTTT.

This clonotype was seen at least ten times. The rearrangement joins TRBV9 to TRBJ2-2, with D hard to call. This CDR3 spans 12 amino acids. V was trimmed by 6 bases and J by 5 bases, leaving 8 bases between them. The V gene's germline CDR1 is SGDLS and CDR2 YYNGEE. CDR3 amino acids: CASTSETGELFF. CDR3 sequence (DNA): TGTGCCAGCACCTCCGAAACCGGGGAGCTGTTTTTT.

A few counts support this clonotype. In nucleotides, the CDR3 is TGCGCCAGCAGCCCAGTAGCGGAAGCTAGCACAGATACGCAGTATTTT. Translating gives CASSPVAEASTDTQYF. The chain carries TRBV5-1 and TRBJ2-3; the D gene is possibly TRBD2 (6 bases). From germline, CDR1 is SGHRS and CDR2 YFSETQ. The germline V and J ends were trimmed by 4 bases and 0 bases, with 15 bases remaining between them. The CDR3 covers 16 residues. The variable domain in full, with the rest retrieved from reference TRBV5-1 and TRBJ2-3, is KAGVTQTPRYLIKTRGQQVTLSCSPISGHRSVSWYQQTPGQGLQFLFEYFSETQRNKGNFPGRFSGRQFSNSRSEMNVSTLELGDSALYLCASSPVAEASTDTQYFGPGTRLTVL.

Points on this clonotype: Sequence at one end of the junction differs from germline and may be a read error. The chain combines TRBV7-8 with TRBJ2-7; the match to TRBD1 covers 7 bases. CDR3 length: 13 residues. Germline CDR1 is SGHVS and CDR2 is FQNEAQ. This CDR3 is CASSLDRGYKQYF. CDR3 bases: TGTGCCAGCAGCTTAGACAGGGGCTACAAGCAGTACTTC.

The genes are TRBV11-1 and TRBJ2-3; D is perhaps TRBD1 (6 bases). V dropped 5 bases and J dropped 2 bases, with 29 bases sitting between them. The CDR3 is 20 amino acids. CDR1 and CDR2 from the germline V gene are SGHAT and FQDESV (reference sequence). The DNA of the CDR3 is TGTGCCAGCAGCCAAACCATTATGGTCGGGTCAGGGGATTCCACAGATACGCAGTATTTT. Amino acid sequence: CASSQTIMVGSGDSTDTQYF.

The table lists this clonotype with a few counts. The V call is TRBV11-2, the J call TRBJ2-5, with TRBD2 matching 7 bases. The trim removed 1 base at V and 5 bases at J, leaving 4 bases unmatched. Germline assignment: CDR1 SGHAT and CDR2 FQNNGV. CDR3 length: 14 residues. The CDR3 protein is CASSLGGGVETQYF. In DNA, the CDR3 is TGTGCCAGCAGCTTAGGGGGAGGGGTGGAGACCCAGTACTTC.

A word on this clonotype: A clone one base away is much larger, so this may be a read error. The chain joins TRBV20-1 to TRBJ2-3; TRBD1 matches 9 bases. CDR3 length: 13 residues. V dropped 4 bases and J dropped 2; count of bases not matched to a gene: 1. Looked up from germline, CDR1 is DFQATT and CDR2 is SNEGSKA (reference sequence). DNA for the CDR3: TGCAGTGCTATACAGGGGGCCACAGATACGCAGTATTTT. Its protein is CSAIQGATDTQYF.

Points on this clonotype: Just one base apart from a much larger clone, this may be a read error. The rearrangement links TRBV7-6 to TRBJ2-1; 8 bases are shared with TRBD2. Germline V gene sequence: CDR1 SGHVS, CDR2 FNYEAQ. Germline trimming cut 8 bases from V and 9 bases from J; bases unmatched to any gene: 9. The CDR3 runs to 13 residues. CDR3 loop: CASGWTSSSEQFF. DNA of the CDR3: TGTGCCAGCGGCTGGACTAGCTCGAGTGAGCAGTTCTTC.

This clonotype occurred many times. An end of the junction does not agree with germline; a read error may underlie this. The chain uses TRBV5-1 and TRBJ2-7; weak D call: TRBD2 (7 bases). Germline V gene lookup returns CDR1 SGHRS and CDR2 YFSETQ. The CDR3 loop spans 13 amino acids. The CDR3 is CASSLGGGYEQYF. The CDR3, as DNA: TGTGCCAGCAGCTTAGGGGGGGGCTACGAGCAGTACTTC. Using reference TRBV5-1 and TRBJ2-7 for the parts outside the CDR3, the full variable domain is KAGVTQTPRYLIKTRGQQVTLSCSPISGHRSVSWYQQTPGQGLQFLFEYFSETQRNKGNFPGRFSGRQFSNSRSEMNVSTLELGDSALYLCASSLGGGYEQYFGPGTRLTVT.

This chain connects TRBV5-5 to TRBJ2-2; D may match TRBD1 or TRBD2 (5 bases each). From germline, CDR1 is SGHKS and CDR2 YYEKEE (reference sequence). This CDR3 spans 17 amino acids. V was cut by 4 bases and J by 4 bases, with 20 bases left in between. CDR3 sequence: CASSPTRDLSSTGELFF. Here the CDR3 DNA reads TGTGCCAGCAGCCCAACCCGGGACCTTTCTTCCACCGGGGAGCTGTTTTTT.

This clonotype was seen repeatedly, ten times or more. The CDR3 loop reads CASSLVLDTIYF. DNA for the CDR3: TGTGCCAGCAGCTTAGTCCTCGACACCATATATTTT. V and J are TRBV7-9 and TRBJ1-3; D gene uncertain. The CDR3 sequence is 12 residues long. Germline-derived CDR1 and CDR2 are SEHNR and FQNEAQ (reference sequence). V was clipped by 1 base and J by 8 bases, with 6 bases between them.

This clonotype was seen once. The rearrangement links TRBV6-4 to TRBJ2-1; weak D call: TRBD2 (6 bases). Deletions cut 0 bases from V and 7 bases from J, with 7 bases between. The CDR3 covers 13 residues. The germline V gene has CDR1 MRHNA and CDR2 SNTAGT. CDR3 in amino acids: CASSDSGGNEQFF. The CDR3 coding sequence is TGTGCCAGCAGTGACTCCGGGGGAAATGAGCAGTTCTTC.

This clonotype was detected many times. The chain carries TRBV7-9 and TRBJ2-1; TRBD2 matches at 7 bases. The V gene's germline CDR1 is SEHNR and CDR2 FQNEAQ (reference sequence). Germline trimming cut 2 bases from V and 3 bases from J; bases unmatched to any gene: 1. The CDR3 covers 14 residues. The CDR3 DNA sequence: TGTGCCAGCAGCTTAAGCGGGATCTACAATGAGCAGTTCTTC. Protein sequence: CASSLSGIYNEQFF.

The V call is TRBV12-3 or TRBV12-4, the J call TRBJ2-1; a possible D gene is TRBD1 (6 bases). Trimming left V 6 bases short and J 3 bases short, with 15 bases between. This CDR3 contains 15 residues. The CDR3 DNA sequence: TGTGCCAGCAGCCTCTTGCAGGGGAACTACAATGAGCAGTTCTTC. This encodes CASSLLQGNYNEQFF.

This chain connects TRBV5-1 to TRBJ2-7; 12 nucleotides match TRBD1. This CDR3 contains 22 residues. Germline V gene lookup returns CDR1 SGHRS and CDR2 YFSETQ. Trimming took 2 bases from V and 3 from J; bases not matched to a gene: 24. The CDR3 bases are TGCGCCAGCAGCTTACCTCGGAACAGGATTAATAGCGGGACAGGGGGCGACTACGAGCAGTACTTC. The encoded protein is CASSLPRNRINSGTGGDYEQYF.

This sequence joins TRBV13 and TRBJ2-2, with no clear D. The V end lost 0 bases, the J end lost 5 bases, and 7 bases lay between the germline ends. Germline values: CDR1 PRHDT, CDR2 FYEKMQ (reference sequence). This CDR3 has 14 residues. This CDR3 reads CASSLGAVTGELFF. The CDR3 bases are TGTGCCAGCAGCTTAGGGGCAGTAACCGGGGAGCTGTTTTTT. Drawing the rest from reference TRBV13 and TRBJ2-2, the complete variable domain is AAGVIQSPRHLIKEKRETATLKCYPIPRHDTVYWYQQGPGQDPQFLISFYEKMQSDKGSIPDRFSAQQFSDYHSELNMSSLELGDSALYFCASSLGAVTGELFFGEGSRLTVL.

The chain joins TRBV25-1 to TRBJ2-3; D remains ambiguous. V lost 4 bases to trimming and J lost 4 bases, with 12 bases between them. Germline values: CDR1 MGHDK, CDR2 SYGVNS. The CDR3 contains 14 residues. Written as DNA, the CDR3 is TGTGCCAGCAGTGGGAAACCTGCCGCAGATACGCAGTATTTT. This codes for CASSGKPAADTQYF.

This clonotype turned up a few times. The J gene is TRBJ1-6, the V gene TRBV20-1, with 7 bases matching TRBD1. V shed 3 bases, J shed 9 bases, and the junction held 17 bases outside the gene matches. The CDR3 sequence is 17 residues long. The germline CDR1 and CDR2 sequences are DFQATT and SNEGSKA (reference sequence). In DNA form, the CDR3 reads TGCAGTGCTAGCGAAAGCCCGCCGGGACAGTACCCTTCACCCCTCCACTTT. Its protein product is CSASESPPGQYPSPLHF.

The table lists this clonotype with many counts. V usage is TRBV27 and J usage is TRBJ2-2, with a tentative D call TRBD2 (5 bases). The germline V and J ends were trimmed by 5 bases and 7 bases, with 11 bases remaining between them. Germline V gene sequence: CDR1 MNHEY, CDR2 SMNVEV (reference sequence). The CDR3 is made up of 13 amino acids. CDR3 sequence reads: CASSPWTGGELFF. The DNA of the CDR3 is TGTGCCAGCAGTCCGTGGACTGGCGGGGAGCTGTTTTTT.

The V gene is TRBV6-1, the J gene TRBJ2-6; D gene unclear. This CDR3 is built from 14 residues. The germline gives CDR1 MNHNS, CDR2 SASEGT. With 3 bases removed from V and 0 bases from J, the gap between germline ends came to 3 bases. The CDR3 loop is CASSDDSGANVLTF. The CDR3 DNA reads as TGTGCCAGCAGTGACGACTCTGGGGCCAACGTCCTGACTTTC.

This clonotype was picked up many times. This sequence joins TRBV12-3 or TRBV12-4 and TRBJ2-1; D is perhaps TRBD1 (6 bases). The CDR3 consists of 15 residues. Trimming removed 3 bases from V and 4 bases from J, with 13 bases in between. DNA for the CDR3: TGTGCCAGCAGTTTTCCCGTAGGACAGTACAATGAGCAGTTCTTC. Protein: CASSFPVGQYNEQFF.